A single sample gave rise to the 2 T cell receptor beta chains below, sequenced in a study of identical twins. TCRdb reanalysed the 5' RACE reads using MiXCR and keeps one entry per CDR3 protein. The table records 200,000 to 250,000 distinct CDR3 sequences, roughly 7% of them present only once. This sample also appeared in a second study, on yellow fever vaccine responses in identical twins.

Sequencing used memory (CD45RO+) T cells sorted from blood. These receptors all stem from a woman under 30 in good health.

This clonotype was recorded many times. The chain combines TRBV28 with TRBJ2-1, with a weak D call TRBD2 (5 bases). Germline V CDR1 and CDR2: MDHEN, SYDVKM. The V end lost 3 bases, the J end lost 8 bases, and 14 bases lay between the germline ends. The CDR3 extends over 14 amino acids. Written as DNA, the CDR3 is TGTGCCAGCAGTTTCGGCGGGCAGGCCTATGAGCAGTTCTTC. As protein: CASSFGGQAYEQFF.

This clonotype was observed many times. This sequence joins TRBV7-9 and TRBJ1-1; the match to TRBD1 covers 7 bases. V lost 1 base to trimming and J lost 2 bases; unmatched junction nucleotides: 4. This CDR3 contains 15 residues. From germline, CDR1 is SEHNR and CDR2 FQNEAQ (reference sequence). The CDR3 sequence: CASSLGRQGNTEAFF. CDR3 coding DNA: TGTGCCAGCAGCTTAGGAAGACAGGGAAACACTGAAGCTTTCTTT.